A selection of T cell receptor beta chains follows, all from one sample in a study of beta chain features in type 1 diabetes. TCRdb's copy holds only in-frame clones and misses some; the assay was immunoSEQ multiplex PCR. Of approximately 26,000 clones in the sample, roughly two thirds were seen once. Sequenced sample: Tregs from blood. The receptors derive from a woman aged 30 to 39 with type 1 diabetes. The CDR3 runs from the conserved cysteine through the conserved F or W. D genes are given only for firm matches. Not all rows give a size; the values are once, few, many and, for expanded clones, a class.

j_call clone_size v_call d_call cdr3_nt cdr3_aa
TRBJ2-1 - TRBV18 TRBD2 TGTGCCAGCCCGCACCCCCGGACTAGCGGGAGGGCATCCTACAATGAGCAGTTCTTC CASPHPRTSGRASYNEQFF
TRBJ2-1 - TRBV25-1 TRBD2 TGTGCCAGCAGGGAAGCGGGAGCGTCCTACAATGAGCAGTTCTTC CASREAGASYNEQFF
TRBJ2-7 few TRBV10-3 TRBD2 TGTGCCATCAGTGACCAGCGGGAGGCCTACGAGCAGTACTTC CAISDQREAYEQYF
TRBJ1-1 - TRBV29-1 TRBD1 TGCAGCGTCGCCCAACAGGGGAGTTGGACTGAAGCTTTCTTT CSVAQQGSWTEAFF
TRBJ2-5 - TRBV28 TRBD2 TGTGCCAGCACCGAAAGACTAGCGGGAGGTACGGAGACCCAGTACTTC CASTERLAGGTETQYF
TRBJ2-5 few TRBV7-7 TRBD1 TGTGCTAGCAGCTTAGGGACAGGGGTTGAGGAGACCCAGTACTTC CASSLGTGVEETQYF
TRBJ2-5 - TRBV2 TRBD2 TGTGCCAGCAGGAGTAGCGGGAGGGAGACCCAGTACTTC CASRSSGRETQYF
TRBJ1-4 few TRBV5-1 - TGCGCCAGCAGCCAACTAAGACCGGCAACTAATGAAAAACTGTTTTTT CASSQLRPATNEKLFF
TRBJ2-7 - TRBV7-9 TRBD1 TGTGCCAGCAGCTCGGGACAGCCCCCCGACGAGCAGTACTTC CASSSGQPPDEQYF
TRBJ1-2 - TRBV7-9 - TGTGCCAGCAGCTCAGGGCCTGGCTACACCTTC CASSSGPGYTF
TRBJ1-6 - TRBV18 TRBD1 TGTGCCAGCTCACCAGGGAACAGGGGTAATTCACCCCTCCACTTT CASSPGNRGNSPLHF
TRBJ1-4 - TRBV7-9 - TGTGCCAGCAGCTTACTTTCCAGGAATGAAAAACTGTTTTTT CASSLLSRNEKLFF
TRBJ2-7 - TRBV9 TRBD1 TGTGCCAGCAGCCGTCGGGACAGCTCCTACGAGCAGTACTTC CASSRRDSSYEQYF
TRBJ2-7 - TRBV10-3 TRBD1 TGTGCCATCAGCGAACCGGATCACAGGGGCAGCGAGCAGTACTTC CAISEPDHRGSEQYF
TRBJ2-1 once TRBV9 TRBD2 TGTGCCAGCAGCGCGATAGCGGGCCGGTACAATGAGCAGTTCTTC CASSAIAGRYNEQFF
TRBJ2-7 - TRBV28 - TGTGCCAGCAGTTTAGGGGGGGCCTATTCCTACGAGCAGTACTTC CASSLGGAYSYEQYF
TRBJ2-7 - TRBV28 - TGTGCCAGCAGTTCAAACCCTATAGGTCAGGGCGAGCAGTACTTC CASSSNPIGQGEQYF
TRBJ2-7 few TRBV7-7 TRBD2 TGTGCTAGCAGCCCCTCTTATAGCGGGAGCGACGAGCAGTACTTC CASSPSYSGSDEQYF
TRBJ2-3 - TRBV11-2 - TGTGCCAGCAGCTTAGTAGGCGGAGATACGCAGTATTTT CASSLVGGDTQYF
TRBJ2-7 - TRBV19 - TGTGCCAGTAGTATTGACCTGACATCCCACGAGCAGTACTTC CASSIDLTSHEQYF
TRBJ2-2 few TRBV5-1 TRBD2 TGCGCCAGCAGCCAGCGGGAGGGTCATACCGGGGAGCTGTTTTTT CASSQREGHTGELFF
TRBJ2-7 - TRBV5-1 - TGCGCCAGCAGCTTAGCCGGGACAAGCTACGAGCAGTACTTC CASSLAGTSYEQYF
TRBJ2-3 - TRBV10-3 TRBD2 TGTGCCATCAGTGAGGGACTAGCGGGAGCAGATACGCAGTATTTT CAISEGLAGADTQYF
TRBJ1-1 few TRBV7-9 TRBD1 TGTGCCAGCAGCTGGGACAGGAACACTGAAGCTTTCTTT CASSWDRNTEAFF